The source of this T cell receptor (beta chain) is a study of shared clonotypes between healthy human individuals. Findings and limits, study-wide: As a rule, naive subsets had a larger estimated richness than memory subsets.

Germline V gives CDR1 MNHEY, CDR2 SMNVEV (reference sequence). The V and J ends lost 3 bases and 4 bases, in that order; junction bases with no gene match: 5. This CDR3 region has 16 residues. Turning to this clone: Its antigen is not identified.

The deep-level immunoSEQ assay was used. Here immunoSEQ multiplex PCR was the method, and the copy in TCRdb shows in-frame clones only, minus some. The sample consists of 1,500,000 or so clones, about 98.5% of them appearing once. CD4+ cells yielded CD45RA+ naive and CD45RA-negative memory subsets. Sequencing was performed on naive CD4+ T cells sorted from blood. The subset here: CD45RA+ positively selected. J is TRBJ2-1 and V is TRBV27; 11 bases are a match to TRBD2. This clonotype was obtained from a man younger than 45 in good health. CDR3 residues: CASSFGLAGRYNEQFF. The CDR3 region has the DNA TGTGCCAGCAGTTTCGGACTAGCGGGTCGATACAATGAGCAGTTCTTC.